A selection of T cell receptor beta chains follows, all from one sample in a study of cytomegalovirus exposure and HLA in healthy donors. Clones were sequenced by immunoSEQ multiplex PCR, and TCRdb holds only the in-frame ones, with some missing. This table holds approximately 150,000 clones, about 82% found once. Sequenced sample: PBMCs. These receptors all stem from a woman younger than 45 in good health and CMV-seropositive. CDR3s include the opening cysteine and the closing phenylalanine or tryptophan. D genes are given only for firm matches. Clone size is shown for a subset of rows, as once, few, many or a class of expanded clone.

CASSSVGQGQAFF TGTGCCAGCAGCTCAGTTGGACAGGGGCAAGCTTTCTTT TRBJ1-1 TRBD1 NA TRBV13
CASGLAGLNEQFF TGTGCCAGCGGACTAGCAGGGCTCAATGAGCAGTTCTTC TRBJ2-1 TRBD2 once TRBV7-2
CASRGTGHQPQHF TGTGCCAGCAGAGGGACAGGGCATCAGCCCCAGCATTTT TRBJ1-5 TRBD1 NA TRBV6-5
CAISRLTLQGPYGYTF TGTGCCATCAGTAGACTAACACTACAGGGTCCCTATGGCTACACCTTC TRBJ1-2 NA NA TRBV10-3
CASSYRENTEAFF TGTGCCAGCAGTTACAGGGAGAACACTGAAGCTTTCTTT TRBJ1-1 NA NA TRBV27
CASSLRRPETQYF TGTGCCAGCAGCTTACGGAGGCCAGAGACCCAGTACTTC TRBJ2-5 NA NA TRBV11-2
CASLRVAGSWGAQYF TGTGCCAGCTTGCGGGTAGCGGGGTCATGGGGGGCCCAGTACTTC TRBJ2-5 TRBD2 NA TRBV6-5
CVSSPTGGDTEAFF TGTGTCAGCAGCCCGACAGGGGGGGACACTGAAGCTTTCTTT TRBJ1-1 TRBD1 NA TRBV7-3
CASSSLGQGQGYGYTF TGTGCCAGCAGTTCCCTCGGGCAGGGTCAGGGCTATGGCTACACCTTC TRBJ1-2 NA NA TRBV6-5
CAISESSGGGLWGTEAFF TGTGCCATCAGTGAGTCGTCTGGAGGGGGCTTGTGGGGAACTGAAGCTTTCTTT TRBJ1-1 TRBD1 once TRBV10-3
CASSFEATFGPNTEAFF TGTGCCAGCAGCTTTGAGGCTACCTTTGGTCCGAACACTGAAGCTTTCTTT TRBJ1-1 NA NA TRBV5-6
CASSPVGGSYEQYF TGTGCCAGCAGCCCCGTCGGAGGATCCTACGAGCAGTACTTC TRBJ2-7 NA NA TRBV7-3
CASSQSRTSGGHSTDTQYF TGTGCCAGCAGCCAAAGTAGGACTAGCGGGGGCCACAGCACAGATACGCAGTATTTT TRBJ2-3 TRBD2 once TRBV4-2
CASSLGQFTDTQYF TGCGCCAGCAGCTTGGGACAGTTCACAGATACGCAGTATTTT TRBJ2-3 NA NA TRBV5-1
CASSLIGQGADYGYTF TGTGCCAGCAGCTTAATAGGTCAGGGGGCTGACTATGGCTACACCTTC TRBJ1-2 TRBD1 NA TRBV7-9
CASSLSGGTNEKLFF TGTGCCAGCAGTTTATCAGGGGGAACTAATGAAAAACTGTTTTTT TRBJ1-4 TRBD1 NA TRBV28
CASSRTHRVFTEAFF TGTGCCAGCTCAAGAACTCACAGGGTGTTCACTGAAGCTTTCTTT TRBJ1-1 NA NA TRBV18
CASSYRPGLAGEGTQYF TGTGCCAGCAGCTATCGACCCGGACTAGCGGGGGAGGGTACGCAGTATTTT TRBJ2-3 TRBD2 NA TRBV7-2
CASSARRGTFF TGTGCCAGCAGCGCCAGAAGAGGGACTTTCTTT TRBJ1-1 NA NA TRBV25-1
CASSLSGLATQGTQYF TGTGCCAGCAGTTTATCTGGGCTAGCGACTCAGGGTACGCAGTATTTT TRBJ2-3 NA NA TRBV27
CASSQGHYNEQFF TGTGCCAGCAGCCAGGGACACTACAATGAGCAGTTCTTC TRBJ2-1 NA NA TRBV14
CASSQGPHTEAFF TGTGCCAGCAGCCAGGGGCCGCACACTGAAGCTTTCTTT TRBJ1-1 NA NA TRBV14
CASSQDDRRYSNQPQHF TGTGCCAGCAGCCAAGACGACAGGCGTTATAGCAATCAGCCCCAGCATTTT TRBJ1-5 NA NA TRBV4-2
CASRGDGPGAFF TGTGCCAGCAGGGGTGACGGACCGGGGGCTTTCTTT TRBJ1-1 NA NA TRBV6-5
CASSLHGEGRSPLHF TGTGCCAGCAGTCTCCATGGGGAGGGTCGCTCACCCCTCCACTTT TRBJ1-6 NA NA TRBV7-9
CASSLEGGYGYTF TGTGCCAGCAGTTTAGAGGGAGGCTATGGCTACACCTTC TRBJ1-2 NA few TRBV28
CASSLNHLRDQPQHF TGTGCCAGCAGCCTAAACCATCTGCGGGATCAGCCCCAGCATTTT TRBJ1-5 NA NA TRBV5-5
CSVGDGSSYEQYF TGCAGCGTGGGGGACGGGAGCTCCTACGAGCAGTACTTC TRBJ2-7 NA NA TRBV29-1
CSSSLSPAGSGNTEAFF TGTTCCAGCAGCTTATCCCCCGCAGGGTCGGGGAACACTGAAGCTTTCTTT TRBJ1-1 NA NA TRBV7-9
CASSDQGGGYEQYF TGTGCCAGCAGTGACCAAGGGGGGGGCTACGAGCAGTACTTC TRBJ2-7 NA NA TRBV2
CASSPDISNYGYTF TGTGCCAGCAGCCCAGACATTTCTAACTATGGCTACACCTTC TRBJ1-2 NA NA TRBV7-8
CSVASGGTDTQYF TGCAGCGTTGCAAGCGGGGGCACAGATACGCAGTATTTT TRBJ2-3 TRBD2 NA TRBV29-1
CASSLFSGFDKAFF TGTGCCAGCAGCCTCTTTTCAGGATTCGATAAGGCTTTCTTT TRBJ1-1 NA few TRBV7-9
CASSPAGSYEQYF TGTGCCAGCAGCCCCGCAGGGTCCTACGAGCAGTACTTC TRBJ2-7 NA NA TRBV6-5
CASSYQGQGTIYF TGTGCCAGCAGTTACCAAGGACAGGGGACCATATATTTT TRBJ1-3 TRBD1 NA TRBV6-5
CASSLGQGYSYEQYF TGTGCCAGCAGCTTGGGACAGGGTTACTCCTACGAGCAGTACTTC TRBJ2-7 TRBD1 NA TRBV5-6
CASSLLGARGYTF TGTGCCAGCAGCCTCCTTGGGGCGAGGGGCTACACCTTC TRBJ1-2 NA NA TRBV28
CASIRPGGGIGTDTQYF TGCGCCAGCATTCGACCAGGGGGCGGGATTGGCACAGATACGCAGTATTTT TRBJ2-3 TRBD1 NA TRBV10-1
CSSSLELNSPLHF TGTTCCAGCAGCCTAGAGCTAAATTCACCCCTCCACTTT TRBJ1-6 NA NA TRBV7-9
CASSPRGGGYTF TGTGCCAGCAGCCCTCGGGGTGGTGGCTACACCTTC TRBJ1-2 NA few TRBV5-4
CATSSMVTGKGSYNEQFF TGTGCCACCAGCAGCATGGTTACGGGGAAGGGCTCCTACAATGAGCAGTTCTTC TRBJ2-1 NA NA TRBV15